These 13 T cell receptor beta chains were all obtained from the same sample, sequenced in a study of beta chain features in type 1 diabetes. No cognate antigen is known for these TCRs. Expressed TCRB transcripts were sequenced, since all the RNA that had been isolated was reverse transcribed. Libraries were prepared by immunoSEQ multiplex PCR; TCRdb keeps only in-frame clonotypes and omits some of them. The table includes 300,000 to 400,000 clones, roughly 9.8% detected once. Study conclusions and caveats: Shorter TCRB CDR3s, moderately but significantly so, marked every one of the four CD4+ subsets in Type 1 diabetes patients.

Sequencing input: central memory CD4+ T cells from blood. The source of these receptors is a man younger than 40 with type 1 diabetes.

In regard to this clone: Mismatch with germline at one junction end may stem from a read error. CDR3 sequence: CASSLSRQGEGYTF. The CDR3 DNA reads as TGTGCCAGCAGCTTATCACGACAGGGGGAAGGCTACACCTTC. This chain joins TRBV27 and TRBJ1-2; 9 bases fit TRBD1. CDR3 length equals 14 residues. The germline gives CDR1 MNHEY, CDR2 SMNVEV (reference sequence).

This rearrangement joins TRBV28 to TRBJ2-3; 8 nucleotides match TRBD2. CDR1 and CDR2 from the germline V gene are MDHEN and SYDVKM. J was trimmed by 5 bases and V by 7 bases; bases with no gene match: 5. This CDR3 has 13 amino acids. CDR3 bases: TGTGCCAGCACCGGGGGGGCGGGAGATACGCAGTATTTT. Residues: CASTGGAGDTQYF.

The V and J genes are TRBV7-2 and TRBJ2-5, with 9 bases lining up with TRBD2. With V trimmed by 4 bases and J by 11 bases, 8 bases remained unmatched. The CDR3 consists of 13 residues. Germline lookup yields CDR1 SGHTA and CDR2 FQGNSA. CDR3 loop: CASSSRLAVKQYF. The CDR3 DNA reads as TGTGCCAGCAGCTCACGACTAGCGGTGAAGCAGTACTTC.

At least ten counts were recorded for this clone. The gene calls are TRBV6-5 and TRBJ2-7; D not resolved. V gave up 0 bases and J gave up 2 bases, with 8 bases separating them. Germline assignment: CDR1 MNHEY and CDR2 SVGAGI. This CDR3 is built from 14 residues. The DNA for the CDR3 is TGTGCCAGCAGTTACTCACGGTCTACCTACGAGCAGTACTTC. Protein: CASSYSRSTYEQYF.

This clone was counted many times. The chain has TRBV2 and TRBJ2-4; D may be TRBD2 (6 bases). The CDR3 is made up of 10 amino acids. Germline assignment: CDR1 SNHLY and CDR2 FYNNEI. With 8 bases removed from V and 7 bases from J, the gap between germline ends came to 6 bases. The CDR3 coding sequence is TGTGCCAGCGGGGGGAACATTCAGTACTTC. It translates to CASGGNIQYF.

The V gene is TRBV25-1, the J gene TRBJ1-1, with D possibly being TRBD1 (5 bases). The CDR3 spans 13 residues. Trimming removed 4 bases at V and 2 bases at J, with 8 bases between. Germline lookup yields CDR1 MGHDK and CDR2 SYGVNS. The CDR3, as DNA: TGTGCCAGCAGTGTAAGGGGAAACACTGAAGCTTTCTTT. Residues: CASSVRGNTEAFF. The full variable domain, its missing parts supplied by reference TRBV25-1 and TRBJ1-1, is EADIYQTPRYLVIGTGKKITLECSQTMGHDKMYWYQQDPGMELHLIHYSYGVNSTEKGDLSSESTVSRIRTEHFPLTLESARPSHTSQYLCASSVRGNTEAFFGQGTRLTVV.

This clone occurred many times. The chain carries TRBV4-3 and TRBJ2-1; TRBD2 matches at 10 bases. Trimming at V came to 3 bases and at J to 4 bases, leaving 6 bases not matched to a gene. CDR1 and CDR2 (germline): LGHNA, YSLEER. The CDR3 is 16 amino acids. CDR3 nucleotide sequence: TGCGCCAGCAGCCAGCGAACTAGCGGGACATACAATGAGCAGTTCTTC. Amino acids: CASSQRTSGTYNEQFF.

The rearrangement joins TRBV9 to TRBJ2-6; no clear D. The CDR3 consists of 18 residues. Germline CDR1 SGDLS, CDR2 YYNGEE. Trimming pared 0 bases from V and 0 bases from J, leaving 13 bases between. CDR3 protein: CASSVARSIFSGANVLTF. CDR3 nucleotides: TGTGCCAGCAGCGTAGCTAGGAGCATATTCTCTGGGGCCAACGTCCTGACTTTC.

This clone has a count of ten or more. The rearrangement joins TRBV5-4 to TRBJ2-1; 8 nucleotides line up with TRBD1. V gave up 6 bases and J gave up 2 bases; unmatched junction bases: 4. CDR1 is SGHNT, CDR2 YYREEE, per germline (reference sequence). There are 14 residues in the CDR3. The CDR3 reads CASMTDRAYNEQFF. CDR3 sequence (DNA): TGTGCCAGCATGACGGACAGGGCCTACAATGAGCAGTTCTTC.

This clone was seen a few times. The rearrangement joins TRBV27 to TRBJ2-6, with TRBD1 matching over 7 bases. Germline assignment: CDR1 MNHEY and CDR2 SMNVEV (reference sequence). The CDR3 extends over 15 amino acids. V lost 5 bases to trimming and J lost 2 bases; unmatched junction nucleotides: 3. The CDR3 sequence is CASSPDRAGANVLTF. The CDR3 nucleotides read TGTGCCAGCAGTCCTGACAGGGCTGGGGCCAACGTCCTGACTTTC.

The V gene is TRBV9, the J gene TRBJ2-3; D uncertain. CDR3 size: 15 residues. V lost 4 bases to trimming and J lost 0 bases, with 12 bases between them. CDR1 and CDR2 (germline): SGDLS, YYNGEE. This CDR3 is CASSPLRTSTDTQYF. As DNA, the CDR3 is TGTGCCAGCAGCCCTCTTAGGACGAGCACAGATACGCAGTATTTT.

The V call is TRBV4-3, the J call TRBJ1-2, with 7 bases aligning to TRBD1. The germline V gene has CDR1 LGHNA and CDR2 YSLEER. The CDR3 contains 15 residues. V was pared by 1 base and J by 4 bases, with 6 bases of the junction left unmatched. CDR3 region: CASSQGTGDSYGYTF. The CDR3 nucleotides are TGCGCCAGCAGCCAAGGCACAGGGGATTCCTATGGCTACACCTTC.

For this clone: A much larger clone differs from this one at a single base, so this may be a read error. Within the sample, other DNA sequences also encode this same CDR3. The chain couples TRBV4-1 to TRBJ2-7, with D perhaps TRBD2 (6 bases). Trimming took off 1 base at V and 0 bases at J, with 13 bases between the two ends. There are 16 residues in the CDR3. CDR1 and CDR2 (germline): MGHRA, YSYEKL. The CDR3 reads CASSQALATSSYEQYF. In nucleotides, the CDR3 is TGCGCCAGCAGCCAAGCCCTAGCGACCAGCTCCTACGAGCAGTACTTC.